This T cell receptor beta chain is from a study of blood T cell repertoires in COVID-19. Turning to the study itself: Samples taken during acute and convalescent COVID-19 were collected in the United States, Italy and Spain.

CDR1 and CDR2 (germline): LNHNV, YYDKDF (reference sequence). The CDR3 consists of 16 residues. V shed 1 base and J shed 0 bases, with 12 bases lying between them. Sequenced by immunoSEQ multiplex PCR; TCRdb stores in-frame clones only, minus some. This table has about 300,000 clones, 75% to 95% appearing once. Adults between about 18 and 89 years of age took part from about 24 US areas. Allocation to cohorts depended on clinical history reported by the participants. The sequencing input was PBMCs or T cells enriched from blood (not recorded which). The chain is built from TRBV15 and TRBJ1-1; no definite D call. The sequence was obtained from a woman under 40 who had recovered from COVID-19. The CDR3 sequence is CATSRGGKAMNTEAFF. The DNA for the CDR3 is TGTGCCACCAGCAGAGGCGGAAAGGCCATGAACACTGAAGCTTTCTTT.